These 31 T cell receptor beta chains share one sample of origin, sequenced in a study of PD-L1 blockade in urothelial cancer. Generated by immunoSEQ multiplex PCR, the TCRdb table keeps only in-frame clones and is missing some. The table includes 55,000 to 85,000 clones, around 90% detected once. The sequencing used PBMCs, collected around atezolizumab (anti-PD-L1) treatment. Every receptor here comes from a man aged 60-69 years with urothelial cancer.

This chain links TRBV21-1 with TRBJ2-7; the D segment call TRBD2 is taken from the table without a DNA check. TRBV21-1 represents a pseudogene. There are 18 residues in the CDR3. The CDR3 region has the DNA TGTGCCAGCAGCAAAGCGAGGCCTACTAGCGGGAGACTGTACGAGCAGTACTTC. Encoded protein: CASSKARPTSGRLYEQYF.

This rearrangement joins TRBV10-3 to TRBJ1-1; 7 nucleotides align to TRBD1. CDR3 length: 16 amino acids. After removal of 2 bases from V and 1 base from J, the junction contained 7 bases not matched to a gene. CDR1 ENHRY and CDR2 SYGVKD come from the germline V gene. The CDR3 is CAISEPSEGANTEAFF. The CDR3 DNA sequence: TGTGCCATCAGTGAGCCGTCAGAGGGGGCGAACACTGAAGCTTTCTTT.

The chain has TRBV19 and TRBJ2-7; the D is unclear. CDR1 LNHDA and CDR2 SQIVND come from the germline V gene (reference sequence). V was trimmed by 3 bases and J by 4 bases, leaving 19 bases between them. The CDR3 sequence is 16 residues long. The CDR3, as DNA: TGTGCCAGTAGTATCCCCCCTGGCGGAGCCCCATACGAGCAGTACTTC. It translates to CASSIPPGGAPYEQYF.

V and J are TRBV9 and TRBJ2-1; 9 bases align to TRBD2. This CDR3 spans 14 amino acids. Germline V lookup: CDR1 SGDLS, CDR2 YYNGEE. Germline trimming cut 3 bases from V and 7 bases from J; bases unmatched to any gene: 5. The CDR3 region is CASSGGRAGNEQFF. DNA for the CDR3: TGTGCCAGCAGCGGCGGGAGGGCCGGTAATGAGCAGTTCTTC.

The genes are TRBV4-1 and TRBJ2-7; weak D call: TRBD2 (7 bases). Looked up from germline, CDR1 is MGHRA and CDR2 is YSYEKL. The CDR3 length is 16 residues. V shed 0 bases and J shed 7 bases, with 19 bases lying between them. The CDR3 DNA reads as TGCGCCAGCAGCCAAGACCATAACCGGGGGGCTGAAGAGCAGTACTTC. Translation: CASSQDHNRGAEEQYF.

V gene TRBV27 combines with J gene TRBJ2-5; 14 bases match TRBD2. Germline V gene data show CDR1 as MNHEY and CDR2 as SMNVEV (reference sequence). Unmatched junction bases numbered 8, after V lost 6 bases and J lost 5 bases. The length of the CDR3 is 16 residues. CDR3 sequence: CASSPTSGGARETQYF. CDR3 DNA: TGTGCCAGCAGCCCGACTAGCGGGGGGGCCCGGGAGACCCAGTACTTC.

The chain couples TRBV30 to TRBJ1-3; weak D call: TRBD1 (6 bases). CDR3 length equals 15 residues. V was trimmed by 0 bases and J by 0 bases, leaving 9 bases between them. The V gene's germline CDR1 is GTSNPN and CDR2 SVGIG (reference sequence). Here the CDR3 DNA reads TGTGCCTGGAGTGTTGGGGGCCTCTCTGGAAACACCATATATTTT. It translates to CAWSVGGLSGNTIYF. Filled out from reference TRBV30 and TRBJ1-3, the complete variable domain reads SQTIHQWPATLVQPVGSPLSLECTVEGTSNPNLYWYRQAAGRGLQLLFYSVGIGQISSEVPQNLSASRPQDRQFILSSKKLLLSDSGFYLCAWSVGGLSGNTIYFGEGSWLTVV.

The genes are TRBV7-2 and TRBJ2-1; the D gene is possibly TRBD2 (6 bases). V shed 4 bases and J shed 12 bases, with 13 bases lying between them. This CDR3 comprises 12 residues. CDR1 is SGHTA, CDR2 FQGNSA, per germline. This chain's CDR3 is CASSSRTEGQFF. CDR3 sequence (DNA): TGTGCCAGCAGCTCAAGGACGGAGGGGCAGTTCTTC.

The rearrangement uses TRBV4-2 and TRBJ1-3, with a tentative D call TRBD1 (5 bases). Deletions cut 3 bases from V and 0 bases from J, with 9 bases between. The CDR3 spans 15 residues. CDR1 and CDR2 from the germline V gene are LGHNA and YNFKEQ. CDR3 coding DNA: TGTGCCAGCAGCCAGCCTACAGGCTCTGGAAACACCATATATTTT. This translates into CASSQPTGSGNTIYF.

This clone was detected only once. V and J are TRBV5-8 and TRBJ2-7; 7 nucleotides line up with TRBD1. V was pared by 3 bases and J by 3 bases, with 0 bases of the junction left unmatched. The CDR3 totals 12 residues. Germline-derived CDR1 and CDR2 are SGHTS and YDEGEE. CDR3 bases: TGTGCCAGCAGCTGGGACAGCTACGAGCAGTACTTC. Translation gives CASSWDSYEQYF.

The rearrangement uses TRBV19 and TRBJ2-1; D might be TRBD2 (6 bases). Germline V gives CDR1 LNHDA, CDR2 SQIVND (reference sequence). The V end was cut by 3 bases, the J end by 4 bases, with 13 bases between. The CDR3 loop spans 15 amino acids. Here the CDR3 reads CASSMGGGNYNEQFF. CDR3 sequence (DNA): TGTGCCAGTAGTATGGGGGGAGGAAATTACAATGAGCAGTTCTTC.

V usage is TRBV5-1 and J usage is TRBJ2-3, with 7 bases fitting TRBD2. This CDR3 is 15 amino acids long. Germline V CDR1 and CDR2: SGHRS, YFSETQ. Trimming at V came to 3 bases and at J to 5 bases, leaving 9 bases not matched to a gene. This chain's CDR3 is CASSSGTGRGDTQYF. DNA for the CDR3: TGCGCCAGCAGCTCCGGGACTGGGAGGGGAGATACGCAGTATTTT.

Here the CDR3 reads CASTLAAGSYEQYF. CDR3 DNA sequence: TGTGCCAGCACCCTCGCCGCCGGCTCCTACGAGCAGTACTTC. The V gene is TRBV21-1, the J gene TRBJ2-7; the table's D call TRBD2 went unverified against the DNA. TRBV21-1 is annotated as a pseudogene. This CDR3 comprises 14 residues.

The chain employs TRBV7-9 and TRBJ2-1, with TRBD2 matching 8 bases. This CDR3 has 15 amino acids. Per the germline V gene, CDR1 is SEHNR and CDR2 is FQNEAQ (reference sequence). The junction had 9 bases not matched to a gene; V was cut back by 1 base and J by 10 bases. This chain's CDR3 is CASSLEGLAGSEQFF. In DNA form, the CDR3 reads TGTGCCAGCAGCTTAGAAGGTCTAGCGGGCTCAGAGCAGTTCTTC.

The genes are TRBV6-5 and TRBJ2-5; TRBD1 is a possible D gene (5 bases). V dropped 0 bases and J dropped 7 bases, with 12 bases sitting between them. The CDR3 contains 14 residues. Germline CDR1 MNHEY, CDR2 SVGAGI. The CDR3 region has the DNA TGTGCCAGCAGTTACTCGAACGGGCAGGGGACCCAGTACTTC. Translated: CASSYSNGQGTQYF.

The chain is built from TRBV5-1 and TRBJ2-1; D uncertain. Deletions cut 0 bases from V and 0 bases from J, with 10 bases between. CDR1 and CDR2 (germline): SGHRS, YFSETQ. This CDR3 is 16 amino acids long. In DNA form, the CDR3 reads TGCGCCAGCAGCTTGGGCGCCTCGAGCTCCTACAATGAGCAGTTCTTC. This sequence encodes CASSLGASSSYNEQFF. Complete variable domain (other parts from reference TRBV5-1 and TRBJ2-1): KAGVTQTPRYLIKTRGQQVTLSCSPISGHRSVSWYQQTPGQGLQFLFEYFSETQRNKGNFPGRFSGRQFSNSRSEMNVSTLELGDSALYLCASSLGASSSYNEQFFGPGTRLTVL.

The chain has TRBV11-2 and TRBJ2-5, with TRBD1 as a possible D gene (5 bases). Trimming stripped 6 bases from V and 7 bases from J, with 15 bases between. CDR1 and CDR2 (germline): SGHAT, FQNNGV. This CDR3 contains 13 residues. CDR3: CASSSARTRTQYF. CDR3 nucleotide sequence: TGTGCCAGCAGTTCTGCGAGGACACGGACCCAGTACTTC.

The rearrangement links TRBV15 to TRBJ1-4; possibly TRBD1 for D (5 bases). From germline, CDR1 is LNHNV and CDR2 YYDKDF (reference sequence). The CDR3 sequence is 15 residues long. V was pared by 1 base and J by 8 bases, with 14 bases between. This CDR3 is CATSRGRGSGEKLFF. The CDR3, as DNA: TGTGCCACCAGCAGAGGTAGGGGTAGTGGCGAAAAACTGTTTTTT.

This chain links TRBV5-5 with TRBJ1-5, with D unclear. V dropped 3 bases and J dropped 6 bases, with 16 bases sitting between them. In germline, CDR1 is SGHKS, CDR2 YYEKEE (reference sequence). CDR3 length: 15 amino acids. As DNA, the CDR3 is TGTGCCAGCAGCTCGCATGGGGAGAAGGGTCAGCCCCAGCATTTT. It yields the protein CASSSHGEKGQPQHF. The whole variable domain, remainder taken from reference TRBV5-5 and TRBJ1-5, is DAGVTQSPTHLIKTRGQQVTLRCSPISGHKSVSWYQQVLGQGPQFIFQYYEKEERGRGNFPDRFSARQFPNYSSELNVNALLLGDSALYLCASSSHGEKGQPQHFGDGTRLSIL.

The chain has TRBV28 and TRBJ1-4; TRBD1 is a possible D gene (6 bases). Trimming removed 5 bases at V and 5 bases at J, with 15 bases between. This CDR3 is 15 amino acids long. The germline V gene has CDR1 MDHEN and CDR2 SYDVKM. CDR3 coding DNA: TGTGCCAGCAGTCCCCTTGACAGGTTAAATGAAAAACTGTTTTTT. Protein sequence: CASSPLDRLNEKLFF.

The chain links TRBV5-1 to TRBJ2-1; TRBD2 matches 7 bases. The V segment lost 0 bases and the J segment 5 bases; nucleotides outside the gene matches: 8. This CDR3 is 16 amino acids long. The germline CDR1 and CDR2 sequences are SGHRS and YFSETQ. CDR3 DNA sequence: TGCGCCAGCAGCTTGGCCGGGGGGTCTAAAAACAATGAGCAGTTCTTC. Amino acids: CASSLAGGSKNNEQFF.

The chain employs TRBV5-1 and TRBJ1-2; 7 bases are a match to TRBD1. The germline V gene encodes CDR1 SGHRS and CDR2 YFSETQ. With 1 base clipped from V and 0 bases from J, the junction kept 6 bases outside the gene matches. This CDR3 region has 16 residues. CDR3 in DNA: TGCGCCAGCAGCTTGACCGGGACAGCCGCTAACTATGGCTACACCTTC. The encoded protein is CASSLTGTAANYGYTF.

This clone was detected only once. The rearrangement links TRBV11-2 to TRBJ1-2, with D possibly being TRBD1 (6 bases). This CDR3 is 13 amino acids long. Germline loops: CDR1 SGHAT, CDR2 FQNNGV. Trimming stripped 1 base from V and 8 bases from J, with 11 bases between. In nucleotides, the CDR3 is TGTGCCAGCAGCTTAGGAGGACAGATCGGCTACACCTTC. Its translation: CASSLGGQIGYTF.

This chain connects TRBV5-8 to TRBJ1-5; 12 positions match TRBD1. CDR1 is SGHTS and CDR2 is YDEGEE in the germline V gene. The CDR3 has 16 residues. The V and J ends lost 4 bases and 11 bases, in that order; junction bases with no gene match: 13. Written as DNA, the CDR3 is TGTGCCAGCAGCAAGGGACAGGGGGCCACCTCAGAGGCCCAGCATTTT. Translating gives CASSKGQGATSEAQHF.

This clone has just one count. The chain has TRBV19 and TRBJ2-7; perhaps TRBD2 as D (6 bases). The CDR3 is 15 amino acids. Looked up from germline, CDR1 is LNHDA and CDR2 is SQIVND (reference sequence). Trimming left V 4 bases short and J 5 bases short, with 18 bases between. Here the CDR3 DNA reads TGTGCCAGTAGTACCCTGAGTAGGGAGGTCCACGAGCAGTACTTC. It codes for CASSTLSREVHEQYF.

The chain recombines TRBV7-2 with TRBJ1-2; tentatively, D is TRBD1 (5 bases). Trimming pared 5 bases from V and 4 bases from J, leaving 17 bases between. CDR1 SGHTA and CDR2 FQGNSA come from the germline V gene. The CDR3 length is 15 residues. The DNA for the CDR3 is TGTGCCAGCAGCCCGGCGACAGAGTACCTCTATGGCTACACCTTC. Its translation is CASSPATEYLYGYTF. The whole variable domain, filled in from reference TRBV7-2 and TRBJ1-2, reads GAGVSQSPSNKVTEKGKDVELRCDPISGHTALYWYRQSLGQGLEFLIYFQGNSAPDKSGLPSDRFSAERTGGSVSTLTIQRTQQEDSAVYLCASSPATEYLYGYTFGSGTRLTVV.

Only one count was recorded for this clone. This chain connects TRBV2 to TRBJ2-5; 9 positions agree with TRBD1. J lost 5 bases, V lost 5 bases, and 9 bases had no gene match. The germline CDR1 and CDR2 sequences are SNHLY and FYNNEI. CDR3 length: 15 residues. CDR3 amino acids: CASSLTGGHRETQYF. The CDR3 region has the DNA TGTGCCAGCAGTCTGACAGGGGGTCATAGGGAGACCCAGTACTTC.

The chain has TRBV7-2 and TRBJ2-3; 10 bases map to TRBD2. CDR1 and CDR2 (germline): SGHTA, FQGNSA. The CDR3 is 16 amino acids. Losses at the gene ends were 5 bases for V and 5 bases for J; bases not matched to a gene: 10. This CDR3 is CASSPTLAGGKDTQYF. The CDR3 DNA follows: TGTGCCAGCAGCCCGACTTTAGCGGGGGGTAAAGATACGCAGTATTTT.

Here the CDR3 reads CASSRTSGNSYEQYF. CDR3 nucleotide sequence: TGTGCCAGCAGCCGGACTAGCGGGAACTCCTACGAGCAGTACTTC. This sequence joins TRBV28 and TRBJ2-7; 12 bases align to TRBD2. J lost 0 bases, V lost 6 bases, and 3 bases had no gene match. The germline CDR1 and CDR2 sequences are MDHEN and SYDVKM. The CDR3 has 15 residues.

J is TRBJ2-3 and V is TRBV4-3; D gene uncertain. The V end was cut by 4 bases, the J end by 2 bases, with 10 bases between. CDR1 is LGHNA and CDR2 is YSLEER in the germline V gene. This CDR3 region has 14 residues. The CDR3 DNA is TGCGCCAGCAGCCTCCGTGGCAACACAGATACGCAGTATTTT. Residues: CASSLRGNTDTQYF.

V gene TRBV30 combines with J gene TRBJ1-2; D call uncertain. V lost 1 base to trimming and J lost 2 bases, with 11 bases between them. CDR1 GTSNPN and CDR2 SVGIG come from the germline V gene (reference sequence). The CDR3 runs 14 residues. CDR3 DNA sequence: TGTGCCTGGAGTGCTGGTAACAGCAACTATGGCTACACCTTC. It codes for CAWSAGNSNYGYTF.